This T cell receptor beta chain was recovered during a study of Graves' ophthalmopathy and Graves' hyperthyroidism. Findings and limits, study-wide: Sensitivity of around 67% and specificity of 72.22% were achieved by the model that predicted ophthalmopathy progression.

Germline lookup yields CDR1 PRHDT and CDR2 FYEKMQ (reference sequence). Trimming shortened V by 6 bases and J by 5 bases, and 13 bases separated the two germline ends. This CDR3 region has 14 residues. Beta-chain TCR CDR3 regions were amplified from RNA transcripts. HTBI primers primed a first-round RT-PCR, and a second-round multiplex PCR followed. TCRdb ran MiXCR on the multiplex PCR reads and lists one entry per CDR3 protein. The data show 400,000 to 450,000 distinct CDR3 sequences, around 20% seen once. Regarding this clonotype: The antigen remains unidentified.

The source is a woman younger than 30 with stable Graves' hyperthyroidism. The rearrangement uses TRBV13 and TRBJ2-2; the D is unclear. Sequencing used peripheral blood. Here the CDR3 DNA reads TGTGCCAGCAGGGCAAGTTCGGGTACCGGGGAGCTGTTTTTT. Translation: CASRASSGTGELFF.